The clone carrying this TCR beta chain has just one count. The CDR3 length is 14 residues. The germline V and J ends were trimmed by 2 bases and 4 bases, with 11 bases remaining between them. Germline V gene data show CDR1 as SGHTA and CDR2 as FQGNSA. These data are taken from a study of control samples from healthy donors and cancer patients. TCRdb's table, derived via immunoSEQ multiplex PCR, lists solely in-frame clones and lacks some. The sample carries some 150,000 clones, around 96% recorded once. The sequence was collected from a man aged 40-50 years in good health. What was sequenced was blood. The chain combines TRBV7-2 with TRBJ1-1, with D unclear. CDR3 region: CASSLQALGTEAFF. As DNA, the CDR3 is TGTGCCAGCAGCTTACAGGCTTTGGGCACTGAAGCTTTCTTT.